The 30 T cell receptor beta chains in this list originate from one sample, sequenced in a study of T-cell memory formation after mild COVID-19. TCRdb processed the 5' RACE reads anew with MiXCR; each CDR3 protein has one entry. The sample consists of around 200,000 distinct CDR3 sequences, 27% of them appearing once. Sequences were obtained from PBMCs or a T cell subset sorted from them (not recorded which). The receptors derive from an adult woman who had mild COVID-19 (a few samples of this study predate the infection). Cell type and time point are not known.

V and J are TRBV7-2 and TRBJ2-1; TRBD1 might be the D (6 bases). There are 17 residues in the CDR3. Trimming pared 1 base from V and 1 base from J, leaving 14 bases between. The germline V gene encodes CDR1 SGHTA and CDR2 FQGNSA. The DNA for the CDR3 is TGTGCCAGCAGCTTAGTGGGGATGCAGGGGTCCTACAATGAGCAGTTCTTC. Amino acids: CASSLVGMQGSYNEQFF.

This clonotype was detected a few times. CDR3 sequence: CASSRGQGGNQPQHF. DNA of the CDR3: TGTGCCAGCAGCCGGGGACAGGGAGGCAATCAGCCCCAGCATTTT. This rearrangement joins TRBV3-1 to TRBJ1-5; 9 bases map to TRBD1. The CDR3 sequence is 15 residues long. Germline-derived CDR1 and CDR2 are LGHDT and YNNKEL (reference sequence). The junction had 3 bases not matched to a gene; V was cut back by 4 bases and J by 2 bases.

This clonotype was seen only a few times. The J gene is TRBJ2-3, the V gene TRBV7-2, with a weak D call TRBD1 (7 bases). This CDR3 has 18 residues. V lost 2 bases, J lost 7 bases, and 25 bases lay in between. The germline V gene has CDR1 SGHTA and CDR2 FQGNSA. In nucleotides, the CDR3 is TGTGCCAGCAGCTTACGCGCGGGAAGGGACTCCAGGGGGAATACGCAGTATTTT. This encodes CASSLRAGRDSRGNTQYF.

This clonotype was recorded a few times. V gene TRBV12-3 or TRBV12-4 combines with J gene TRBJ2-1; 7 bases match TRBD2. This CDR3 is built from 17 residues. The V and J ends lost 0 bases and 8 bases, in that order; junction bases with no gene match: 13. The CDR3 region has the DNA TGTGCCAGCAGTTTAGCGCTAGGGCGGGAGCCTTATGATGAGCAGTTCTTC. Protein product: CASSLALGREPYDEQFF.

The J gene is TRBJ2-1, the V gene TRBV5-1; D may be TRBD1 or TRBD2 (7 bases each). V lost 4 bases and J lost 4, with 18 bases in between. This CDR3 spans 16 amino acids. Germline CDR1 is SGHRS and CDR2 is YFSETQ. The CDR3 DNA reads as TGCGCCAGCAGCCCAGGGGGGGGCGCGAAGTACAATGAGCAGTTCTTC. Protein sequence: CASSPGGGAKYNEQFF.

The chain joins TRBV29-1 to TRBJ1-2; D is uncertain. Germline CDR1 reads SQVTM; CDR2 reads ANQGSEA. CDR3 length equals 13 residues. V was shortened by 0 bases and J by 1 base, with 6 bases between the two germline ends. CDR3: CSVEDPYNYGYTF. CDR3 bases: TGCAGCGTTGAAGATCCATATAACTATGGCTACACCTTC.

There are a few counts of this clonotype. The genes are TRBV6-5 and TRBJ1-1; D is perhaps TRBD1 (5 bases). CDR1 and CDR2 from the germline V gene are MNHEY and SVGAGI. V was trimmed by 2 bases and J by 5 bases, leaving 12 bases between them. The CDR3 covers 14 residues. The CDR3 protein is CASSYLQGWTEAFF. The DNA for the CDR3 is TGTGCCAGCAGTTACCTTCAGGGTTGGACTGAAGCTTTCTTT.

The rearrangement joins TRBV7-6 to TRBJ2-3; a weak D match, TRBD1 (5 bases). V was pared by 0 bases and J by 2 bases, with 9 bases between. CDR3 size: 15 residues. Germline CDR1 SGHVS, CDR2 FNYEAQ. As DNA, the CDR3 is TGTGCCAGCAGCTTAGCGCAAGGGGTCACAGATACGCAGTATTTT. Residues: CASSLAQGVTDTQYF.

The table lists this clonotype with a count of one. This chain joins TRBV29-1 and TRBJ2-7; TRBD1 aligns across 8 bases. CDR3 length equals 15 residues. CDR1 SQVTM and CDR2 ANQGSEA come from the germline V gene. The V and J ends lost 0 bases and 5 bases, in that order; junction bases with no gene match: 9. This CDR3 is CSVEDHGTGVHEQYF. CDR3 DNA sequence: TGCAGCGTTGAAGATCATGGGACAGGCGTCCACGAGCAGTACTTC.

This clonotype was counted only a few times. The V call is TRBV7-9, the J call TRBJ1-1, with D hard to call. Germline V CDR1 and CDR2: SEHNR, FQNEAQ (reference sequence). The CDR3 is 18 residues long. V dropped 3 bases and J dropped 0 bases, with 20 bases sitting between them. CDR3 sequence (DNA): TGTGCCAGCAGCTTCGGCCCCAAGTGGGGTTACATGAACACTGAAGCTTTCTTT. Translated, it gives CASSFGPKWGYMNTEAFF.

This clonotype was picked up many times. The genes are TRBV18 and TRBJ2-5; D uncertain. CDR1 is KGHSH, CDR2 LQKENI, per germline. Trimming cost V 3 bases and J 4 bases, with 3 bases left between them. CDR3 size: 11 residues. The CDR3 DNA is TGTGCCAGCTCACCGGGAGAGACCCAGTACTTC. Amino acid sequence: CASSPGETQYF. Full variable domain (remainder filled in from reference TRBV18 and TRBJ2-5): NAGVMQNPRHLVRRRGQEARLRCSPMKGHSHVYWYRQLPEEGLKFMVYLQKENIIDESGMPKERFSAEFPKEGPSILRIQQVVRGDSAAYFCASSPGETQYFGPGTRLLVL.

In this sample, this clonotype turned up a few times. The gene calls are TRBV30 and TRBJ2-7, with 9 bases matching TRBD1. J was trimmed by 3 bases and V by 4 bases; bases with no gene match: 7. This CDR3 comprises 14 residues. Germline V gene lookup returns CDR1 GTSNPN and CDR2 SVGIG (reference sequence). This chain's CDR3 is CAWTRDRVYYEQYF. Written as DNA, the CDR3 is TGTGCCTGGACCCGGGACAGGGTTTACTACGAGCAGTACTTC.

This clonotype showed up just a few times. V usage is TRBV30 and J usage is TRBJ2-7; 13 bases agree with TRBD2. Germline V gene lookup returns CDR1 GTSNPN and CDR2 SVGIG (reference sequence). The CDR3 runs to 14 residues. The trim removed 4 bases at V and 4 bases at J, leaving 4 bases unmatched. Written as DNA, the CDR3 is TGTGCCTGGACCAGGACTAGCGGGAGTTACGAGCAGTACTTC. Amino acids: CAWTRTSGSYEQYF. Filled out from reference TRBV30 and TRBJ2-7, the complete variable domain reads SQTIHQWPATLVQPVGSPLSLECTVEGTSNPNLYWYRQAAGRGLQLLFYSVGIGQISSEVPQNLSASRPQDRQFILSSKKLLLSDSGFYLCAWTRTSGSYEQYFGPGTRLTVT.

This clonotype was observed a few times. The rearrangement links TRBV7-2 to TRBJ2-1, with D unresolved. This CDR3 is 13 amino acids long. The germline CDR1 and CDR2 sequences are SGHTA and FQGNSA. V lost 5 bases and J 5 bases, leaving 10 bases between the germline ends. CDR3: CASSQPTHNEQFF. CDR3 bases: TGTGCCAGCAGCCAACCTACCCACAATGAGCAGTTCTTC.

This clonotype occurred a few times. The chain employs TRBV20-1 and TRBJ2-3; D not resolved. Germline lookup yields CDR1 DFQATT and CDR2 SNEGSKA (reference sequence). The CDR3 consists of 11 residues. Trimming shortened V by 3 bases and J by 3 bases, and 4 bases separated the two germline ends. The CDR3 sequence: CSASPTDTQYF. The DNA for the CDR3 is TGCAGTGCTAGCCCAACAGATACGCAGTATTTT.

This chain links TRBV7-2 with TRBJ2-1; 12 bases align to TRBD2. The CDR3 totals 15 residues. The germline V gene encodes CDR1 SGHTA and CDR2 FQGNSA. With 2 bases clipped from V and 10 bases from J, the junction kept 6 bases outside the gene matches. CDR3 sequence: CASSLYGLAGNEQFF. CDR3 DNA: TGTGCCAGCAGCTTATATGGACTAGCGGGAAACGAGCAGTTCTTC.

The table lists this clonotype with many counts. The chain is built from TRBV29-1 and TRBJ2-2, with D uncertain. From germline, CDR1 is SQVTM and CDR2 ANQGSEA. V lost 6 bases to trimming and J lost 3 bases, with 8 bases between them. The CDR3 extends over 12 amino acids. DNA for the CDR3: TGCAGCGTAGAAAGTGACACCGGGGAGCTGTTTTTT. Protein product: CSVESDTGELFF.

A few counts support this clonotype. The V gene is TRBV12-3 or TRBV12-4, the J gene TRBJ1-5; D gene unclear. V dropped 0 bases and J dropped 0 bases, with 3 bases sitting between them. CDR3 length equals 14 residues. This chain's CDR3 is CASSLAGSNQPQHF. CDR3 coding DNA: TGTGCCAGCAGTTTAGCCGGTAGCAATCAGCCCCAGCATTTT.

In this sample, this clonotype turned up a few times. This chain joins TRBV4-3 and TRBJ2-1; 8 bases are shared with TRBD2. This CDR3 has 18 residues. The junction had 19 bases not matched to a gene; V was cut back by 0 bases and J by 12 bases. CDR1 is LGHNA and CDR2 is YSLEER in the germline V gene. CDR3 region: CASSQDMVAGLGNVGQFF. The DNA for the CDR3 is TGCGCCAGCAGCCAAGATATGGTAGCGGGATTAGGGAACGTGGGGCAGTTCTTC.

The rearrangement links TRBV24-1 to TRBJ1-5; perhaps TRBD1 as D (6 bases). Per the germline V gene, CDR1 is KGHDR and CDR2 is SFDVKD. Trimming pared 5 bases from V and 2 bases from J, leaving 9 bases between. The CDR3 has 14 residues. In DNA, the CDR3 is TGTGCCACCAGTGCACAGGGAGGCAATCAGCCCCAGCATTTT. The encoded protein is CATSAQGGNQPQHF.

The chain couples TRBV29-1 to TRBJ1-5; possibly TRBD1 for D (6 bases). Germline V gene sequence: CDR1 SQVTM, CDR2 ANQGSEA. V dropped 6 bases and J dropped 5 bases, with 14 bases sitting between them. This CDR3 contains 13 residues. Here the CDR3 DNA reads TGCAGCGTGGGGGGGGGCCGAGATCAGCCCCAGCATTTT. Encoded protein: CSVGGGRDQPQHF.

This clonotype was counted between two and nine times. The chain uses TRBV11-3 and TRBJ1-2; 10 bases match TRBD1. The germline gives CDR1 SGHNT, CDR2 YENEEA. Trimming cost V 2 bases and J 7 bases; bases outside gene matches: 7. The CDR3 is 15 amino acids. CDR3 coding DNA: TGTGCCAGCAGCTTATTTCTGGGACAGGGGTTTGGCTACACCTTC. The encoded protein is CASSLFLGQGFGYTF.

The chain couples TRBV12-3 or TRBV12-4 to TRBJ2-5; D is ambiguous. This CDR3 is built from 13 residues. V dropped 3 bases and J dropped 5 bases, with 10 bases sitting between them. CDR3: CASSFDFRETQYF. CDR3 nucleotides: TGTGCCAGCAGTTTCGACTTCCGGGAGACCCAGTACTTC.

The gene calls are TRBV7-3 and TRBJ2-2; perhaps TRBD1 as D (6 bases). The CDR3 contains 12 residues. CDR1 is SGHTA, CDR2 FQGTGA, per germline. V was pared by 8 bases and J by 3 bases, with 7 bases between. The CDR3 DNA sequence: TGTGCCAGCGGACAGCACACCGGGGAGCTGTTTTTT. Residues: CASGQHTGELFF.

This clonotype was detected only a few times. The V call is TRBV27, the J call TRBJ1-2; 9 positions match TRBD1. This CDR3 spans 13 amino acids. Germline values: CDR1 MNHEY, CDR2 SMNVEV (reference sequence). V trimming: 6 bases; J trimming: 6 bases; junction bases outside the gene matches: 5. CDR3 in DNA: TGTGCCAGCAGCTACGGACAGGGGAATGGCTACACCTTC. The encoded protein is CASSYGQGNGYTF.

The chain is built from TRBV7-6 and TRBJ2-7; D might be TRBD2 (5 bases). V was pared by 2 bases and J by 3 bases, with 11 bases between. Germline V lookup: CDR1 SGHVS, CDR2 FNYEAQ. This CDR3 spans 14 amino acids. CDR3 bases: TGTGCCAGCAGCTTAAGCGGTAGCGACTACGAGCAGTACTTC. Amino acid sequence: CASSLSGSDYEQYF.

To note about this clonotype: This sequence may be a read error, since a much larger clone differs from it by one base. The chain joins TRBV6-5 to TRBJ1-1; 7 positions match TRBD1. Germline CDR1 and CDR2: MNHEY and SVGAGI. CDR3 length: 12 residues. The junction had 2 bases not matched to a gene; V was cut back by 5 bases and J by 5 bases. The CDR3 bases are TGTGCCAGCAGTGACAGGGTTACTGAAGCTTTCTTT. Residues: CASSDRVTEAFF.

The gene calls are TRBV5-4 and TRBJ2-1, with D tentatively TRBD1 or TRBD2 (5 bases each). From germline, CDR1 is SGHNT and CDR2 YYREEE (reference sequence). The ends were cut back, 0 bases at V and 7 bases at J, with 14 bases in the middle. CDR3 size: 15 residues. The CDR3 coding sequence is TGTGCCAGCAGCTTGGGGACACCCCCGGGAAATGAGCAGTTCTTC. This codes for CASSLGTPPGNEQFF. The full variable domain, completed using reference TRBV5-4 and TRBJ2-1, is ETGVTQSPTHLIKTRGQQVTLRCSSQSGHNTVSWYQQALGQGPQFIFQYYREEENGRGNFPPRFSGLQFPNYSSELNVNALELDDSALYLCASSLGTPPGNEQFFGPGTRLTVL.

In regard to this clonotype: A read error may produce the germline difference seen at one junction end. This sequence joins TRBV20-1 and TRBJ2-6, with 10 bases lining up with TRBD1. Per germline, CDR1 DFQATT and CDR2 SNEGSKA (reference sequence). CDR3 size: 16 residues. The DNA for the CDR3 is TGCAGTGCTAGAGACATCAGGGGGACAGGGGCCAACGTCATGACTTTC. Its protein product is CSARDIRGTGANVMTF.

This clonotype appeared a few times. The CDR3 sequence is CASSGVTRTSANTGELFF. DNA for the CDR3: TGTGCCAGCAGTGGGGTTACCAGGACTAGCGCTAACACCGGGGAGCTGTTTTTT. The chain couples TRBV12-3 or TRBV12-4 to TRBJ2-2, with 9 bases matching TRBD2. Trimming cost V 5 bases and J 2 bases; bases outside gene matches: 12. This CDR3 is 18 amino acids long.